This TCR beta chain was observed in a study of metastatic and nonmetastatic thyroid tumors (dated by TCRdb to 2020 to 2022). Looking at the study overall: The researchers compared repertoires between peripheral blood samples and tumor or nodule tissue samples from patients with malignant or benign thyroid disease.

Before undergoing thyroid surgery, none of the patients had been given any kind of treatment. The study retrospectively analysed patient clinical samples collected from about 2012 to 2019 using T-cell receptor beta sequencing. What the research found in general, with its limitations: TCR beta diversity was reported as significantly higher in malignant tumors than in benign nodules, in both blood and tumor samples.

Comments on this clone: The target of this receptor is not known. The sample holds no much larger clone one base away, and base qualities are not on file.

The CDR3 covers 17 residues, taking in both the cysteine and the phenylalanine. The CDR3 DNA has 51 bases and is translated from base 1. V is cut by 1 base and J by 3 bases, and the space between the germline ends is 18 bases. As encoded in the germline V gene (reference sequence), CDR1 is LNHDA while CDR2 is SQIVND. Receptor libraries were prepared by PCR. TCRdb shows the sequencer as Illumina HiSeq 4000. High-throughput sequencing was used to profile the CDR3 region of the TCR beta-chain in every patient. The paper's processing steps were these. A classifier to discriminate distant-metastatic papillary thyroid cancer patients was built from CDR3 differences across clinicopathological groups. To measure repertoire diversity the researchers used the Shannon index, while the Morisita-Horn index served to gauge how similar the tumor and blood repertoires were. TCRdb reprocessed the public reads (quality trimming at Q25 with fastp, clone calling with MiXCR) and kept in-frame beta chains. The V and J calls were determined by TCRdb, not by the authors. Across this sample there are 50,000 or so clones, with 22% seen only once. 3.8% of the sample belongs to the ten largest clones.

The sample comprised blood. Recombination joined TRBV19 with TRBJ1-1; 5 matching bases give a weak D call of TRBD1. The receptor's source is a male donor with papillary thyroid cancer or a benign thyroid nodule (not recorded which). Some clones in this sample may be carry-over from other donors' samples. The CDR3 protein sequence reads: CASSIVYGADLDTEAFF. The base sequence is TGTGCCAGTAGTATAGTATATGGGGCAGATTTAGACACTGAAGCTTTCTTT.